This T cell receptor beta chain was sequenced for a study of sequential checkpoint blockade in melanoma. Study-wide context: After both sequences, patients received maintenance nivolumab.

The CDR3 runs to 16 residues. V gave up 5 bases and J gave up 3 bases; unmatched junction bases: 11. Germline V gives CDR1 LNHDA, CDR2 SQIVND (reference sequence). Data came from immunoSEQ multiplex PCR; TCRdb stores just in-frame clones and leaves some out. The sample consists of approximately 7,700 clones, over 45% of them appearing once. Specified treatment: randomized to nivolumab then ipilimumab (arm A) or the reverse (arm B). Live CD3+CD8+ CD19− CD56− cells were sorted from PBMCs. This chain links TRBV19 with TRBJ1-1, with 8 nucleotides matching TRBD1. This sequence originates from a human donor with melanoma. Source: CD8+ T cells sorted from blood (inferred from file names), taken from a patient given nivolumab and ipilimumab in sequence. The CDR3 DNA reads TGTGCCAGTAGTTCTCGAAAGACAGGGGAAGACACTGAAGCTTTCTTT. It is translated as CASSSRKTGEDTEAFF. Looking up the rest from reference TRBV19 and TRBJ1-1 gives the full variable domain: DGGITQSPKYLFRKEGQNVTLSCEQNLNHDAMYWYRQDPGQGLRLIYYSQIVNDFQKGDIAEGYSVSREKKESFPLTVTSAQKNPTAFYLCASSSRKTGEDTEAFFGQGTRLTVV.